Following are 12 T cell receptor beta chains from one sample sequenced in a study of beta chain features in type 1 diabetes. Study-level results: TCRB CDR3s from Type 1 diabetes patients were moderately but significantly shorter in all four CD4+ subsets.

Their antigen targets remain unknown. The whole isolated RNA underwent reverse transcription, so sequencing captured expressed TCRB transcripts. TCRdb keeps only in-frame clones here, not all; method: immunoSEQ multiplex PCR. Of over 600,000 clones detected, roughly 12% appear once; the ten largest clones hold about 0.11%. The sequencing input was naive CD4+ T cells from blood. Receptors were obtained from a man aged 25-45 years with type 1 diabetes.

In this sample, this clone turned up a few times. The CDR3 reads CAWSVQPNQPQHF. DNA for the CDR3: TGTGCCTGGAGTGTACAGCCGAATCAGCCCCAGCATTTT. The J gene is TRBJ1-5, the V gene TRBV30; D uncertain. Germline V gene lookup returns CDR1 GTSNPN and CDR2 SVGIG (reference sequence). Trimming cost V 0 bases and J 4 bases, with 7 bases left between them. The CDR3 has 13 amino acids.

This clone was detected a few times. The rearrangement joins TRBV7-9 to TRBJ1-2; TRBD1 matches 10 bases. Looked up from germline, CDR1 is SEHNR and CDR2 is FQNEAQ (reference sequence). The CDR3 has 15 residues. V dropped 5 bases and J dropped 4; count of bases not matched to a gene: 7. CDR3 protein: CASSNPGQGSYGYTF. CDR3 nucleotide sequence: TGTGCCAGCAGCAACCCGGGACAGGGGAGCTATGGCTACACCTTC.

The CDR3 here is CASSPREGKVATANVLTF. The DNA for the CDR3 is TGTGCCAGCAGCCCCCGGGAAGGGAAGGTGGCAACGGCCAACGTCCTGACTTTC. The chain has TRBV9 and TRBJ2-6, with D possibly matching TRBD2 (5 bases). The germline V gene has CDR1 SGDLS and CDR2 YYNGEE. Trimming removed 4 bases from V and 6 bases from J, with 23 bases in between. This CDR3 comprises 18 residues. Full variable domain (missing parts from reference TRBV9 and TRBJ2-6): DSGVTQTPKHLITATGQRVTLRCSPRSGDLSVYWYQQSLDQGLQFLIQYYNGEERAKGNILERFSAQQFPDLHSELNLSSLELGDSALYFCASSPREGKVATANVLTFGAGSRLTVL.

This clone was detected a few times. The rearrangement uses TRBV29-1 and TRBJ1-1; maybe TRBD1 (5 bases). The CDR3 is made up of 12 amino acids. Per germline, CDR1 SQVTM and CDR2 ANQGSEA. The V and J ends lost 4 bases and 4 bases respectively, with 10 bases between them. The CDR3 region is CSVARGTTEAFF. DNA for the CDR3: TGCAGCGTTGCCCGGGGGACCACTGAAGCTTTCTTT.

There are a few counts of this clone. The rearrangement joins TRBV15 to TRBJ2-1; tentative D call: TRBD2 (6 bases). CDR3 length: 17 residues. In germline, CDR1 is LNHNV, CDR2 YYDKDF (reference sequence). Between the trimmed V and J ends, which lost 3 bases and 4 bases, there was a span of 19 bases. CDR3 sequence (DNA): TGTGCCACCAGCAGCGAGGAGGGGTACGGGAGATACAATGAGCAGTTCTTC. Translation: CATSSEEGYGRYNEQFF.

The chain has TRBV5-4 and TRBJ2-4, with 9 bases lining up with TRBD2. Germline CDR1 and CDR2: SGHNT and YYREEE (reference sequence). The CDR3 spans 16 residues. The V gene end was trimmed by 0 bases and the J gene end by 12 bases; junction bases not matched to a gene: 13. The CDR3 sequence is CASSLVGGGGAIGQYF. The CDR3 DNA is TGTGCCAGCAGCTTGGTTGGCGGCGGGGGGGCAATTGGTCAGTACTTC.

The chain combines TRBV4-3 with TRBJ2-4; D might be TRBD2 (5 bases). This CDR3 is 16 amino acids long. Germline loops: CDR1 LGHNA, CDR2 YSLEER. V gave up 0 bases and J gave up 9 bases, with 18 bases separating them. The CDR3 spells CASSQEVGTAGGIQYF. The CDR3 bases are TGCGCCAGCAGCCAAGAAGTTGGAACAGCCGGAGGCATTCAGTACTTC.

The chain links TRBV7-2 to TRBJ2-3; TRBD1 matches at 9 bases. V trimming: 3 bases; J trimming: 3 bases; junction bases outside the gene matches: 13. Per germline, CDR1 SGHTA and CDR2 FQGNSA. This CDR3 has 18 amino acids. CDR3 loop: CASSLNAPGTGITDTQYF. The CDR3 region has the DNA TGTGCCAGCAGCTTGAATGCCCCCGGGACAGGGATAACAGATACGCAGTATTTT. The full variable domain, completed using reference TRBV7-2 and TRBJ2-3, is GAGVSQSPSNKVTEKGKDVELRCDPISGHTALYWYRQSLGQGLEFLIYFQGNSAPDKSGLPSDRFSAERTGGSVSTLTIQRTQQEDSAVYLCASSLNAPGTGITDTQYFGPGTRLTVL.

The chain recombines TRBV11-2 with TRBJ2-1; D is uncertain. The germline CDR1 and CDR2 sequences are SGHAT and FQNNGV. CDR3 length: 12 residues. Trimming removed 0 bases at V and 7 bases at J, with 4 bases between. The chain's CDR3 is CASSLDDNEQFF. The DNA for the CDR3 is TGTGCCAGCAGCTTAGATGATAATGAGCAGTTCTTC.

The chain combines TRBV14 with TRBJ2-2; TRBD2 agrees at 9 bases. Looked up from germline, CDR1 is SGHDN and CDR2 is FVKESK. The J segment lost 4 bases and the V segment lost 3 bases, leaving 12 bases of the junction unmatched. The CDR3 is 18 amino acids. The DNA for the CDR3 is TGTGCCAGCAGCCACCCCGCCTTGAGCGGGGGGAGCACCGGGGAGCTGTTTTTT. Translation gives CASSHPALSGGSTGELFF.

This chain connects TRBV5-1 to TRBJ1-2; D is ambiguous. The CDR3 loop spans 13 amino acids. The V end lost 0 bases, the J end lost 3 bases, and 6 bases lay between the germline ends. Per the germline V gene, CDR1 is SGHRS and CDR2 is YFSETQ. The CDR3 protein is CASSLELHYGYTF. CDR3 DNA: TGCGCCAGCAGCTTGGAACTACACTATGGCTACACCTTC.

This clone was counted between two and nine times. The chain couples TRBV6-4 to TRBJ2-3, with D uncertain. This CDR3 region has 12 residues. Germline values: CDR1 MRHNA, CDR2 SNTAGT. V lost 5 bases and J 6 bases, leaving 9 bases between the germline ends. The CDR3 region has the DNA TGTGCCAGCAGTAAAGGATCCGATACGCAGTATTTT. This translates into CASSKGSDTQYF.